These 14 T cell receptor beta chains originate from one sample sequenced in a study of technical replicates of blood from a handful of donors. Produced via immunoSEQ multiplex PCR; TCRdb's table is partial and in-frame only. The data contain around 53,000 clones, approximately 86% of them singletons. The sequenced material came from PBMCs. The receptors derive from a human donor in good health. Some clones in this sample may be carry-over from other donors' samples.

This clone was observed many times. This chain joins TRBV11-2 and TRBJ1-1; TRBD1 matches 11 bases. The CDR3 has 16 residues. CDR1 and CDR2 (germline): SGHAT, FQNNGV. Trimming at V came to 3 bases and at J to 5 bases, leaving 8 bases not matched to a gene. The CDR3 region is CASSLGTGGRRTEAFF. CDR3 nucleotides: TGTGCCAGCAGCTTGGGGACAGGGGGAAGAAGAACTGAAGCTTTCTTT.

CDR3 nucleotide sequence: TGCGCCAGCAGCCATCTCGGGACAGCTACTGGAAACACCATATATTTT. Translating it yields CASSHLGTATGNTIYF. The V and J genes are TRBV4-1 and TRBJ1-3; 7 bases agree with TRBD1. This CDR3 contains 16 residues. With V trimmed by 3 bases and J by 2 bases, 7 bases remained unmatched. CDR1 MGHRA and CDR2 YSYEKL come from the germline V gene.

This chain joins TRBV2 and TRBJ2-7; tentative D call: TRBD2 (6 bases). V gave up 8 bases and J gave up 1 base, with 12 bases separating them. This CDR3 spans 13 amino acids. Germline CDR1 is SNHLY and CDR2 is FYNNEI. In nucleotides, the CDR3 is TGTGCCAGCCGACGGGAGCTTTCCTACGAGCAGTACTTC. Translation: CASRRELSYEQYF.

In nucleotides, the CDR3 is TGCGCCAGCGGAGCGGGAGAGGTCACCGGGGAGCTGTTTTTT. Translating gives CASGAGEVTGELFF. This chain uses TRBV5-1 with TRBJ2-2; TRBD2 matches at 8 bases. The germline V gene encodes CDR1 SGHRS and CDR2 YFSETQ. Trimming took 7 bases from V and 4 from J; bases not matched to a gene: 6. The CDR3 is 14 amino acids.

This clone occurred a few times. V and J are TRBV4-3 and TRBJ2-7, with 11 bases fitting TRBD2. Per germline, CDR1 LGHNA and CDR2 YSLEER. This CDR3 is 16 amino acids long. Trimming cost V 3 bases and J 1 base; bases outside gene matches: 5. For the CDR3, the DNA is TGCGCCAGCAGCCAGGGGGGACTAGCGGATTCCTACGAGCAGTACTTC. It translates to CASSQGGLADSYEQYF.

The chain combines TRBV6-6 with TRBJ1-2, with TRBD1 matching over 12 bases. The CDR3 extends over 15 amino acids. Germline CDR1 reads MNHNY; CDR2 reads SVGAGI (reference sequence). The junction had 3 bases not matched to a gene; V was cut back by 0 bases and J by 7 bases. The CDR3 sequence is CASSYSGTGGGGYTF. In DNA form, the CDR3 reads TGTGCCAGCAGTTACTCGGGGACAGGGGGCGGTGGCTACACCTTC.

The chain employs TRBV7-2 and TRBJ1-2; 7 bases are shared with TRBD1. The CDR3 extends over 16 amino acids. The V and J ends lost 1 base and 2 bases, in that order; junction bases with no gene match: 7. Germline V gene lookup returns CDR1 SGHTA and CDR2 FQGNSA. CDR3 region: CASSLVHRGGNYGYTF. The CDR3 DNA sequence: TGTGCCAGCAGCTTAGTCCACAGGGGCGGAAACTATGGCTACACCTTC.

The chain uses TRBV19 and TRBJ2-5, with no clear D. The germline V gene has CDR1 LNHDA and CDR2 SQIVND (reference sequence). This CDR3 is 15 amino acids long. V lost 0 bases, J lost 1 base, and 9 bases lay in between. The CDR3 protein is CASSIDRAGQETQYF. The CDR3 nucleotides are TGTGCCAGTAGTATAGACCGTGCAGGCCAAGAGACCCAGTACTTC.

The chain is built from TRBV11-2 and TRBJ2-3, with TRBD1 identical over 7 bases. This CDR3 is 18 amino acids long. The V segment lost 7 bases and the J segment 0 bases; nucleotides outside the gene matches: 16. Germline lookup yields CDR1 SGHAT and CDR2 FQNNGV. The CDR3 region has the DNA TGTGCCAGCACCACAAACCCTTCGGGGACAGTTAGCACAGATACGCAGTATTTT. Amino acids: CASTTNPSGTVSTDTQYF.

The chain recombines TRBV2 with TRBJ2-7; D might be TRBD2 (6 bases). The germline V gene has CDR1 SNHLY and CDR2 FYNNEI. Trimming took 6 bases from V and 3 from J, leaving 15 bases between them. The CDR3 has 14 residues. The CDR3, as DNA: TGTGCCAGCAGGCCCCAGGGACTTTACTACGAGCAGTACTTC. Protein product: CASRPQGLYYEQYF.

The chain uses TRBV7-2 and TRBJ2-7; 7 positions agree with TRBD2. Trimming took 2 bases from V and 3 from J; bases not matched to a gene: 4. Germline CDR1 is SGHTA and CDR2 is FQGNSA. The CDR3 spans 14 residues. For the CDR3, the DNA is TGTGCCAGCAGCTTATCCCGGACTAGCTACGAGCAGTACTTC. Its translation: CASSLSRTSYEQYF.

The J gene is TRBJ2-2, the V gene TRBV7-6; 10 positions agree with TRBD1. The ends lost 5 bases at V and 1 base at J; junction bases unmatched: 10. CDR3 length: 18 residues. Germline lookup yields CDR1 SGHVS and CDR2 FNYEAQ. The CDR3: CASSLRSGTGENTGELFF. For the CDR3, the DNA is TGTGCCAGCAGCCTACGATCCGGGACAGGGGAGAACACCGGGGAGCTGTTTTTT.

A few counts support this clone. The same CDR3 is also encoded by other DNA sequences in this sample. The rearrangement uses TRBV5-1 and TRBJ2-1, with D tentatively TRBD2 (5 bases). V lost 3 bases and J 4 bases, leaving 11 bases between the germline ends. The CDR3 runs 14 residues. From germline, CDR1 is SGHRS and CDR2 YFSETQ. CDR3 sequence: CASSSAGGYNEQFF. Written as DNA, the CDR3 is TGCGCCAGCAGCTCCGCGGGTGGTTACAATGAGCAGTTCTTC.

The genes are TRBV15 and TRBJ1-4; D unclear. Germline V gene data show CDR1 as LNHNV and CDR2 as YYDKDF (reference sequence). With 1 base removed from V and 1 base from J, the gap between germline ends came to 10 bases. CDR3 length: 16 amino acids. The CDR3, as DNA: TGTGCCACCAGCAGAGCCGGGGAGGGAACTAATGAAAAACTGTTTTTT. Its protein is CATSRAGEGTNEKLFF.